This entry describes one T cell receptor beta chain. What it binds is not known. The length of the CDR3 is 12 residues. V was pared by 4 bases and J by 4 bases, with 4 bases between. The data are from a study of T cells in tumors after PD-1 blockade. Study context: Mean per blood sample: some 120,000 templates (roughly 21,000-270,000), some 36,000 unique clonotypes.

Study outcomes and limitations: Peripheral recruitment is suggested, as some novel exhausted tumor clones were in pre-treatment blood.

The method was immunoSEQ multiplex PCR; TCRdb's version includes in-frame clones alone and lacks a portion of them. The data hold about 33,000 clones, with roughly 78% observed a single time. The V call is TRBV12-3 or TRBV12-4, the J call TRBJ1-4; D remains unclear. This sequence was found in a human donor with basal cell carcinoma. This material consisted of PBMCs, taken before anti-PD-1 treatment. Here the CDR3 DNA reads TGTGCCAGCAGTTGGGATAATGAAAAACTGTTTTTT. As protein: CASSWDNEKLFF.